This T cell receptor beta chain is drawn from a study of cytomegalovirus exposure and HLA in healthy donors (dated by TCRdb to 2016 to 2017). In terms of the full investigation: According to an earlier analysis of a few hundred of the donors, 150 million to 200 million T cells yielded 90 million to 140 million unique TCR beta sequences and about 280 Gb of sequence data. In a later analysis, previously published TCR beta repertoires from 500 to 750 donors were re-analyzed and high-resolution HLA genotyping was added so that TCR occurrence patterns could be studied. The number of donors typed differed by locus, with 629-630 for A, B, C, DRB1 and DQB1, over 500 for DQA1, nearly 610 for DPA1, and some 440 for DPB1. Besides the first cohort of around 670 subjects, a separate validation cohort made up of 120 or so different subjects was used. The study used immunosequencing to profile the T cell repertoires of 600 to 850 subjects and linked those repertoires to cytomegalovirus serostatus. Among around 400 genotyped donors of the cohort, an average of around 220,000 unique TCR beta nucleotide sequences was sequenced per donor, of which about 18% were non-productive. The study was designed to test whether signatures of past pathogen exposure could be identified by cataloging public T cell receptors. A handful of DR-DQ haplotypes were handled as single units for association and clustering because linkage in the cohort was strong. To decide whether each TCR beta V gene segment behaved as functional or pseudogenic, an earlier analysis of several hundred of the donors relied on high-throughput TCR beta sequencing. Of the roughly 410 genotyped donors, less than 90% were placed in the genetic ancestry cluster associated with self-reported Caucasian donors. The later analysis used no new phenotypic data to find candidate immune exposures, relying instead on TCR beta sequences and their occurrence across donors. Every repertoire in the discovery cohort had been generated on one and the same sequencing platform. HLA typing included class I and class II loci at four-digit resolution. To predict cytomegalovirus infection status, the study combined high-throughput TCR immunosequencing, statistical association of individual TCRs with disease status, and machine learning. An early release covering more than 500 HLA-typed donors comprised roughly 300 gigabases of sequencing data and tens of millions of unique TCR sequences. A later genetic analysis used genome-wide SNP genotypes for about three fifths of the 666 donors, treating that subset as a discovery cohort. Alongside the repertoire data, information on donor age, sex, ethnicity and CMV serostatus was compiled.

A word on this clone: The specificity of this receptor is unknown. Per-base quality was not reported, and no clone a single base away is much larger than it.

What the research found in general, with its limitations: A cluster of highly shared sequence variants was judged likely to represent a technical artifact of the sequencing pipeline. The authors suggested that the approach could potentially be extended to other disease states and immunological phenotypes. A later genetic analysis reported fewer N-insertions in productive TCRs among donors in an Asian-associated ancestry cluster than the roughly 700-donor mean. A later analysis found that TCR association rates varied across HLA loci, with DRB1 alleles showing the most associated TCRs and HLA-C alleles the fewest. For the cohort, immune exposure information was limited to CMV serostatus. According to a later analysis, most CMV-associated TCR beta chains appeared to be HLA-restricted, and the HLA associations seemed to be driven largely by CMV exposure. A further reported finding was that TCR beta sequences accurately predicted the HLA-A and HLA-B alleles for most subjects in the first cohort. In the study, approximately 160 TCR beta chains were listed as associated with cytomegalovirus. This cohort had only TCR beta chains sequenced, and the lack of alpha or paired-chain data limited which features could be detected. A later analysis reported that several top co-occurrence clusters appeared linked to parvovirus B19, influenza, CMV and Epstein-Barr virus. Because some donors lacked HLA typing at each locus, the association tests relied only on the typed subset. V-gene and J-gene trimming of TCR beta chains was associated with a missense DCLRE1C variant in a later genetic analysis, and the association was replicated in an independent cohort. A later analysis associated 15,000 or so TCR beta sequences with specific HLA alleles at a false discovery rate of 0.05. Linkage disequilibrium might explain the correlated functional status among segregating V segments, but an unknown experimental factor could not be excluded. The classifier was reported to diagnose cytomegalovirus status with high specificity and sensitivity in both the original and validation cohorts. A few of the identified cytomegalovirus-associated TCR beta chains were confirmed in vitro to be specific for cytomegalovirus antigens. In a later analysis, HLA-associated TCR beta chains were found to be more clonally expanded and to have lower generation probabilities than equally common non-associated chains. Because the 87-base-pair reads could not distinguish some IMGT-functional V segments, including TRBV6-2 and TRBV6-3, those segments were excluded. Because counts were too low, seventeen rarely observed V segments, including chromosome 9 orphons, were left out of the earlier analysis of roughly 600 of the donors. In an earlier analysis of 587 of the donors, most TCR beta V segments appeared in productive rearrangements about 87% or about 30% of the time, broadly matching IMGT annotations. Roughly uniform sequencing depth across donors was assumed in presence/absence analyses, although this assumption may not hold. Assigning TCR associations to individual alleles was difficult when HLA alleles, especially DR and DQ, strongly co-occurred. Most TCR sequences were seen in very few donors, while some public TCRs were found in many individuals.

The method behind the library was the immunoSEQ multiplex PCR assay. For the multiplex PCR, a mixture combining 60 forward primers for TCR Vbeta segments and 13 reverse primers for TCR Jbeta segments was used. The CDR3 region of rearranged TCR beta genes was amplified from genomic DNA by a multiplex PCR assay. The Illumina HiSeq System was used to sequence the amplified TCR beta libraries as 87-base-pair reads. Per the original workflow: Across the 670 or so repertoires, a later analysis counted around 80 million unique TCR beta chains, roughly 11 million of which were shared by at least two donors. To remove PCR and sequencing errors, raw reads were error-corrected and collapsed into unique sequences using a nearest-neighbor algorithm that merged closely related sequences. Alignment of CDR3 sequences to IMGT reference sequences was used to assign V, D and J gene segments. For a sequence to be retained, a match of at least six nucleotides to both a V gene segment and a J gene segment was required. A rearrangement counted as productive if the CDR3 had no stop codons and remained in frame with V and J, and every other rearrangement counted as non-productive. Following IMGT convention, CDR3 was defined as the stretch from the second conserved V-encoded cysteine up to the conserved J-encoded phenylalanine. The earlier analysis of roughly 590 of the donors excluded sequences that lacked an unambiguous match to a single V gene segment. In an earlier analysis of about 590 of the donors, a V segment was called functional when productive rearrangements were above 56.7%, and segregating when the standard deviation between donors exceeded 5%. A statistical classification framework was developed to diagnose cytomegalovirus status using the catalog of TCR beta chain sequences. A later analysis assigned V and J genes by comparing TCR nucleotide sequences with IMGT/GENE-DB human TR gene sequences. The TCRdist pipeline was used in a later analysis to assign CDR3 sequences and most-parsimonious VDJ recombination scenarios. In a later analysis, every TCR beta chain was defined by the combination of its CDR3 amino acid sequence and its V-gene family, and reads without a unique V-gene family were dropped. To address suspected cross-contamination and a sequencing artifact, a later analysis removed a few hundred highly shared, low-generation-probability nucleotide sequences. In a later analysis, a clonal expansion index was calculated for each public chain from normalized within-repertoire ranks of inferred template counts. Generation probabilities in a later analysis came from a VDJ recombination model fitted to out-of-frame rearrangements, and those results were checked against IGoR. In a later analysis, hypergeometric tests were used to score TCR-TCR, TCR-HLA and TCR-CMV co-occurrence, with a repertoire-size bias correction applied to TCR pairs. False discovery rates were estimated in a later analysis by permuting HLA or CMV assignments 20 times. In a later analysis, co-occurring TCRs were grouped using DBSCAN, and TCRdist sequence similarity was added for clustering within HLA-allele-positive subsets. Repertoires with fewer than 30,000 or more than 120,000 public chains were left out of co-occurrence clustering, as were about 5 repertoires with anomalous nucleotide sharing. TCRdb carries this immuneACCESS record with in-frame sequences only. Its versions omit some clonotypes, under half of them owing to an unresolved V gene in the studies checked, with the rest unexplained. The V and J calls and the clone size are those of that table, but D and trimming were determined from the DNA. Present in this sample are about 140,000 clones, more than 75% of which were seen just once. The biggest ten clones account for roughly 3.1% of the sample.

The CDR3 has 14 amino acids, counting the end cysteine and phenylalanine. The only DNA kept is the CDR3, 42 bases in frame from the first base. CDR1 MNHEY and CDR2 SMNVEV were looked up in the germline V gene (reference sequence). Compared with germline, V lacks 3 bases and J lacks 5 bases; bases without a gene match: 1. The cohort was made up of approximately 670 healthy bone marrow donors. All cohort members were sampled while nominally healthy, although unrecorded immune exposures were likely present. The donor tested CMV seropositive and was one of the 289 seropositive cohort members. A peripheral blood sample was collected from each donor, and TCR beta sequencing was performed on peripheral blood mononuclear cells. The Qiagen DNeasy Blood Extraction Kit was used to extract genomic DNA from the blood cell samples.

The chain is encoded by TRBV27 joined to TRBJ1-5; the central 10 bases match TRBD1. The TCR comes from a young man in good health and CMV-seropositive. The sequencing input was PBMCs. The CDR3 corresponds to CASSLDRGDQPQHF. The bases are TGTGCCAGCAGTTTGGACAGGGGGGATCAGCCCCAGCATTTT.